This record concerns one T cell receptor beta chain sequence. Its antigen is unknown. The entry originates in a study of cytomegalovirus exposure and HLA in healthy donors. 60 Vbeta and 13 Jbeta primers were used in PCR. Here immunoSEQ multiplex PCR was the method, and the copy in TCRdb shows in-frame clones only, minus some. This sample has around 100,000 clones, with 79% found just once. Findings and limits, study-wide: In a later analysis, V- and J-gene trimming of beta chains associated with a DCLRE1C missense variant, replicated independently. Associated with cytomegalovirus, according to the listing, were fewer than 200 TCR beta chains. There were a few CMV-associated chains whose specificity for CMV antigens was confirmed in vitro. Highly shared sequence variants in one cluster were likely a sequencing artifact.

Trimming shortened V by 0 bases and J by 8 bases, and 16 bases separated the two germline ends. CDR1 LGHNA and CDR2 YNFKEQ come from the germline V gene. CDR3 length: 15 residues. This sequence was found in a woman between 40 and 50 years old in good health and CMV-seronegative. The specimen was PBMCs. This chain uses TRBV4-2 with TRBJ1-2; tentative D call: TRBD1 (5 bases). The CDR3 coding sequence is TGTGCCAGCAGCCAAGAGTCCAGGGATGAAGAAGGCTACACCTTC. It specifies CASSQESRDEEGYTF.